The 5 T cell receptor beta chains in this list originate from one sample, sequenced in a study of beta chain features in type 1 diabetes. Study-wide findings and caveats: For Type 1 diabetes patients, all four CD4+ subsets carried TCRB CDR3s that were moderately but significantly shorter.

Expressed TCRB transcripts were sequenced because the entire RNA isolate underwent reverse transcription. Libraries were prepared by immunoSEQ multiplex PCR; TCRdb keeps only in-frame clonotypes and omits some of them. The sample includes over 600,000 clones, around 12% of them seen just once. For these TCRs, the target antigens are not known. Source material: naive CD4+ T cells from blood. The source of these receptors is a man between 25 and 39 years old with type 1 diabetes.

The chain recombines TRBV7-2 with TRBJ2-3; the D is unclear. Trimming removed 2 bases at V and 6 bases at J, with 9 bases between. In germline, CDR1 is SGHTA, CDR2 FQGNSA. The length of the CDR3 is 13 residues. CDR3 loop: CASSLTAIDTQYF. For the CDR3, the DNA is TGTGCCAGCAGCTTAACAGCGATTGATACGCAGTATTTT.

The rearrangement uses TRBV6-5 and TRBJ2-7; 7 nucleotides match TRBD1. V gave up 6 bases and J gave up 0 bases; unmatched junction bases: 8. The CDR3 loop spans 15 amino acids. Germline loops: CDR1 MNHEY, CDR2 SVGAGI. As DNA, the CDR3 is TGTGCCAGCAGGCCAACAGGGGAACCCTCCTACGAGCAGTACTTC. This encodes CASRPTGEPSYEQYF.

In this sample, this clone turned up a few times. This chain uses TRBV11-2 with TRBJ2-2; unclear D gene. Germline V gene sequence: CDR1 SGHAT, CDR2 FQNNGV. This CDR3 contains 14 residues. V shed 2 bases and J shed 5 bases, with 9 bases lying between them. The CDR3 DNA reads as TGTGCCAGCAGCTTATTCAGGAAGACCGGGGAGCTGTTTTTT. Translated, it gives CASSLFRKTGELFF.

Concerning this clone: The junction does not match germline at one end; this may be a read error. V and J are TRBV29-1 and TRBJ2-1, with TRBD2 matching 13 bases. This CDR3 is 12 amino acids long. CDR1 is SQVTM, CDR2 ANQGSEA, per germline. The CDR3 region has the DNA TGCAGCGTTGGGGGGACTAGCGGGGCCCGGGTCTTC. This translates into CSVGGTSGARVF.

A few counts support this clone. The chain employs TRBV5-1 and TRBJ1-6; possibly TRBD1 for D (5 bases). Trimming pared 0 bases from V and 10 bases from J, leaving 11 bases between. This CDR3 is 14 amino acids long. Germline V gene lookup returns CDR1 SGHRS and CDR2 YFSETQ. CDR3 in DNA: TGCGCCAGCAGCTTGGATCAGGGCGGCTCACCCCTCCACTTT. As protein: CASSLDQGGSPLHF.